The subject of this entry is one T cell receptor (beta chain). The sample holds a few counts of this clonotype. What this receptor recognizes is not known. No base quality values were provided; no much bigger clone lies one nucleotide off. The sample comes from a study. These reads were obtained on an Illumina MiSeq. TCRdb reprocessed the public reads (quality trimming at Q25 with fastp, clone calling with MiXCR) and kept in-frame beta chains. Every distinct CDR3 protein forms one entry, paired with its most common genes and DNA. Within this sample are about 4,500 distinct CDR3 sequences, with more than 8% of them counted one time only. Clones ranked in the top ten supply around 33% of the sample. CDR1 is given as MNHEY and CDR2 as SMNVEV, both from the germline V gene (reference sequence). V trim: 8 bases; J trim: 5 bases; unmatched bases: 9. The CDR3 runs 16 residues from the cysteine to the phenylalanine. Just the 48-base CDR3 DNA is kept, in frame starting at base 1.

The receptor was derived from a human donor with rheumatoid arthritis. The sequenced sample consisted of CD4+ T cells from peripheral blood. The sequence links TRBV27 to TRBJ2-2; 12 bases in between match TRBD2. At the DNA level, the sequence is TGTGCCAGCTCCCGACTAGCGGGAGTTGCTACCGGGGAGCTGTTTTTT. It translates as CASSRLAGVATGELFF.